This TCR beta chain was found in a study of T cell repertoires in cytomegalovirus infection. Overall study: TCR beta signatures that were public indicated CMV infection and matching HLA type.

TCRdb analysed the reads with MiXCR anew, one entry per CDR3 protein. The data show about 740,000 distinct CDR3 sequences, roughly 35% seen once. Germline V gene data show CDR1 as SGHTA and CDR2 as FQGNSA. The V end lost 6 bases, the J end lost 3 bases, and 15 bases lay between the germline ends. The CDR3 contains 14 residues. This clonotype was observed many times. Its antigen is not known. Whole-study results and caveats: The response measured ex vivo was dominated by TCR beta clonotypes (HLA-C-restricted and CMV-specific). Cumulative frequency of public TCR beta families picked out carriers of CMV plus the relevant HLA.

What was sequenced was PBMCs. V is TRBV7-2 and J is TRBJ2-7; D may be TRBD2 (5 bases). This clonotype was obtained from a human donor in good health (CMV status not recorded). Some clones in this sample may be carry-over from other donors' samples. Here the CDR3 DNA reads TGTGCCAGCAGTCTTAGCCTAACTAGCTACGAGCAGTACTTC. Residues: CASSLSLTSYEQYF.